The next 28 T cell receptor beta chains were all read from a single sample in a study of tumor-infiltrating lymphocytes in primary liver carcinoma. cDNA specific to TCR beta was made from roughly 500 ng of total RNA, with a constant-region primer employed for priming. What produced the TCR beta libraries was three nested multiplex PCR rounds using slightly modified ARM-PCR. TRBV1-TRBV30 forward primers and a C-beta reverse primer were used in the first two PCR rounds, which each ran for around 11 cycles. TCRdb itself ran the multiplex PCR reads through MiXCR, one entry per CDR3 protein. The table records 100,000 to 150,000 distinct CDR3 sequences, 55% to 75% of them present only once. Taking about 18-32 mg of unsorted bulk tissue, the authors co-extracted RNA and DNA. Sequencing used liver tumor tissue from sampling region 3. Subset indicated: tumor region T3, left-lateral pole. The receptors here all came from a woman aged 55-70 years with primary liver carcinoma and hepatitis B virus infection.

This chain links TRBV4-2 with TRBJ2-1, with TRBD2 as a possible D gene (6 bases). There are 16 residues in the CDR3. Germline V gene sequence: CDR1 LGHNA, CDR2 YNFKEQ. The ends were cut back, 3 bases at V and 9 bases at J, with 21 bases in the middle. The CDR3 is CASSQPELAGGGEQFF. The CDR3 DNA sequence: TGTGCCAGCAGCCAGCCGGAACTAGCAGGAGGTGGTGAGCAGTTCTTC.

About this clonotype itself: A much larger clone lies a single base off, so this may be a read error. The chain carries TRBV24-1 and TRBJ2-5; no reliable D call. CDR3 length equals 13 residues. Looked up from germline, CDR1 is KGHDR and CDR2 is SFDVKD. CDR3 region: CATGDLGKETQYF. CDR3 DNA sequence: TGTGCCACCGGTGATCTCGGAAAAGAGACCCAGTACTTC.

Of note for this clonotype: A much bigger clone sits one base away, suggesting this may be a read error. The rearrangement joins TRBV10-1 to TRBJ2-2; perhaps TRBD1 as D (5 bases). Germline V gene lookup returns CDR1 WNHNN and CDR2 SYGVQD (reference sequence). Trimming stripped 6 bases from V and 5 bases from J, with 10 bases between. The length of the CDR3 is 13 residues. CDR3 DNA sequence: TGCGCCAGCAGGAGAGACAGAACCGGGGAGCTGTTTTTT. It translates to CASRRDRTGELFF.

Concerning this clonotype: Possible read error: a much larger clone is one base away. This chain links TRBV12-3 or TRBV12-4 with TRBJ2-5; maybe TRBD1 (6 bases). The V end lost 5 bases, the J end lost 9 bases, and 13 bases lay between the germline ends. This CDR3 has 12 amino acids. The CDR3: CASSPRGEAQYF. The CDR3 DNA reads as TGTGCCAGCAGTCCCAGGGGTGAGGCCCAGTACTTC.

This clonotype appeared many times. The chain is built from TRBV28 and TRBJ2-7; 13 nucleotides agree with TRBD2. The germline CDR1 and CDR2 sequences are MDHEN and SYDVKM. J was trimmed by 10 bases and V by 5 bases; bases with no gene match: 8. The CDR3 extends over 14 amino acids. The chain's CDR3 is CASSPYTSGRAQYF. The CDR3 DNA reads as TGTGCCAGCAGTCCCTACACTAGCGGGAGGGCCCAGTACTTC.

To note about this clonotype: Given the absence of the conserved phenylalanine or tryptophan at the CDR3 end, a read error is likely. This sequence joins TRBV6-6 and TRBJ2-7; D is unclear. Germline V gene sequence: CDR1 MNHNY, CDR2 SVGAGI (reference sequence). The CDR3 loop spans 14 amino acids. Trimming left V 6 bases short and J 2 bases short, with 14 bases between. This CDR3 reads CASRKVNLAYEQYL. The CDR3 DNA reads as TGTGCCAGCAGGAAGGTGAATCTAGCCTACGAGCAGTACCTC.

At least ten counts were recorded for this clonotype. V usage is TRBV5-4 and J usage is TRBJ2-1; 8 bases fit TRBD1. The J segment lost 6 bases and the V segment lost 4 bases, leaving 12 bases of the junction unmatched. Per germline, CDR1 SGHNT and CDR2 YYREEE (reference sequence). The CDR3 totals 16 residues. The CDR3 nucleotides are TGTGCCAGCAGCAGCCCCGGGACAGGAGTTTCCAATGAGCAGTTCTTC. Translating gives CASSSPGTGVSNEQFF.

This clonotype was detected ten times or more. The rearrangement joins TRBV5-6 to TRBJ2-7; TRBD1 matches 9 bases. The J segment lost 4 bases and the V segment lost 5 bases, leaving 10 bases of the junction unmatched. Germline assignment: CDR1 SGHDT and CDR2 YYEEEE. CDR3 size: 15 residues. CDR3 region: CASSYNPGQGYEQYF. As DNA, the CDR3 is TGTGCCAGCAGTTATAACCCGGGACAGGGTTACGAGCAGTACTTC. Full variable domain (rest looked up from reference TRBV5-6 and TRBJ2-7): DAGVTQSPTHLIKTRGQQVTLRCSPKSGHDTVSWYQQALGQGPQFIFQYYEEEERQRGNFPDRFSGHQFPNYSSELNVNALLLGDSALYLCASSYNPGQGYEQYFGPGTRLTVT.

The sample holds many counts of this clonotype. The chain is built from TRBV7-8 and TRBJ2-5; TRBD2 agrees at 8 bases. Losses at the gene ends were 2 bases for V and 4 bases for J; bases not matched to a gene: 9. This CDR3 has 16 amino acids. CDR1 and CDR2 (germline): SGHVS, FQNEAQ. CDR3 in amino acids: CASSLLLGLVGETQYF. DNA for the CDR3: TGTGCCAGCAGCTTACTCTTGGGACTAGTAGGAGAGACCCAGTACTTC.

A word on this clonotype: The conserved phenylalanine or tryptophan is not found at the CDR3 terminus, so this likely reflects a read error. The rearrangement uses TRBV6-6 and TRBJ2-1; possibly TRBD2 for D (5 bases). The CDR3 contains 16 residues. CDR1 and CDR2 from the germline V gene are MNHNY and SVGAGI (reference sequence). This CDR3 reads CVSSSSMGSSYNEQFL. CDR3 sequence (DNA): TGTGTCAGCAGTAGCTCGATGGGGAGCTCCTACAATGAGCAGTTCTTA.

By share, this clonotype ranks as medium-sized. The CDR3 DNA sequence: TGTGCCAGCAGCCCCCAGCGTTCTTCGGGTGAGCAGTTCTTC. Translated, it gives CASSPQRSSGEQFF. The J gene is TRBJ2-1, the V gene TRBV11-2, with unresolved D. V lost 5 bases and J 9 bases, leaving 17 bases between the germline ends. Germline CDR1 reads SGHAT; CDR2 reads FQNNGV. This CDR3 is built from 14 residues.

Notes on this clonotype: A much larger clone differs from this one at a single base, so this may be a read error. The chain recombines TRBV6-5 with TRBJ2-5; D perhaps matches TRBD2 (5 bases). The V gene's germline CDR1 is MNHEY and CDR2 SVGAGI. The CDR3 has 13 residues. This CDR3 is CASSYRGKETRYF. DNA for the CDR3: TGTGCCAGCAGTTATCGGGGAAAAGAGACCCGGTACTTC.

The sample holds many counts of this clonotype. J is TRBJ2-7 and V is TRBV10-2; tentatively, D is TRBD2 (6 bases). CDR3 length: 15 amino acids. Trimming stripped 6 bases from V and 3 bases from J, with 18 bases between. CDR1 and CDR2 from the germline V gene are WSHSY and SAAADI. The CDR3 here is CASRQELSGHYEQYF. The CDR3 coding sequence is TGCGCCAGCAGACAGGAACTTAGCGGCCACTACGAGCAGTACTTC.

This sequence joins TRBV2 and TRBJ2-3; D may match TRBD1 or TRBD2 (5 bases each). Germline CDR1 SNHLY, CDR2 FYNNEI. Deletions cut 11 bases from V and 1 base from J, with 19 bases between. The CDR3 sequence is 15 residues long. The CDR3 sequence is CAGTPGTGGTDTQYF. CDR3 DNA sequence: TGTGCCGGCACCCCCGGGACCGGGGGCACAGATACGCAGTATTTT.

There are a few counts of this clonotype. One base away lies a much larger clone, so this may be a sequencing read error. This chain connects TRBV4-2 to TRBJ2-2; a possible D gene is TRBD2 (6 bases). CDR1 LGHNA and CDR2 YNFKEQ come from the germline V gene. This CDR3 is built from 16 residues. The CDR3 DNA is TGTGTCAGCAGCCATATGGGACTCAAGAACACCGGGGAGCTGTTTTTT. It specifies CVSSHMGLKNTGELFF.

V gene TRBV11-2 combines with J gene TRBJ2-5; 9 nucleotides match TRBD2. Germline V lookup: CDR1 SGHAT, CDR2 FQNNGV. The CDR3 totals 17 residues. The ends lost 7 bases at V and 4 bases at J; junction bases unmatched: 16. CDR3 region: CASNPRGQLAGLETQYF. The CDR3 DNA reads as TGTGCCAGCAATCCTAGGGGACAACTAGCGGGCCTAGAGACCCAGTACTTC.

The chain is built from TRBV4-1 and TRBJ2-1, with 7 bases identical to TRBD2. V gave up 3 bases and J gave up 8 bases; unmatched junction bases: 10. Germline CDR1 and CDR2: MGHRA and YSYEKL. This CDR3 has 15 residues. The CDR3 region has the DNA TGCGCCAGCAGCCATACTAGCGACGCAGAGTATGAGCAGTTCTTC. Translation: CASSHTSDAEYEQFF.

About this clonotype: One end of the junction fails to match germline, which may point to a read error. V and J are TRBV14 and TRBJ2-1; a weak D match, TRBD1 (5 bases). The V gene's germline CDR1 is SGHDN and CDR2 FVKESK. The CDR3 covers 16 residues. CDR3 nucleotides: TGTCCCAGCAGCCACTCCGCGGTCAGGGCTAACAATGAGCAGTTCTTC. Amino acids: CPSSHSAVRANNEQFF.

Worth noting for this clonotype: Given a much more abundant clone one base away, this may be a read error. CDR3 in amino acids: CASSFWGARAGELFF. CDR3 DNA: TGTGCCAGCAGTTTTTGGGGGGCGAGGGCCGGGGAGCTGTTTTTT. The chain joins TRBV12-3 or TRBV12-4 to TRBJ2-2, with D possibly called TRBD1 or TRBD2 (6 bases each). CDR3 length equals 15 residues. V was shortened by 3 bases and J by 6 bases, with 14 bases between the two germline ends.

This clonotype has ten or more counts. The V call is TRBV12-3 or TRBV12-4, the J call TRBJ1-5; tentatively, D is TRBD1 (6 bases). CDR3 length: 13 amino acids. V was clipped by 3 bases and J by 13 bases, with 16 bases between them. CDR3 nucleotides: TGTGCCAGCAGTTTTGAACAGGGCGGAAGACAGCATTTT. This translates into CASSFEQGGRQHF.

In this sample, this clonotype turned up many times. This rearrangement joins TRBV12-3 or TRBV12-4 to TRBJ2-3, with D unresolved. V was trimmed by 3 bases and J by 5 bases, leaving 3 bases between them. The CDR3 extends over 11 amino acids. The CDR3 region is CASSFVDTQYF. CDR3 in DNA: TGTGCCAGCAGTTTTGTAGATACGCAGTATTTT.

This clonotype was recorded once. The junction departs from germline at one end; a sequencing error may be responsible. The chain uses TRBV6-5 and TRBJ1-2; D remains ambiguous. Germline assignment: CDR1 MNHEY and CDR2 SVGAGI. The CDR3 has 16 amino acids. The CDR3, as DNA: TGTGCCAGTAGTTACTCTGCAGTGGTGGCGAGGAGTGGCTACACCTTC. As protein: CASSYSAVVARSGYTF.

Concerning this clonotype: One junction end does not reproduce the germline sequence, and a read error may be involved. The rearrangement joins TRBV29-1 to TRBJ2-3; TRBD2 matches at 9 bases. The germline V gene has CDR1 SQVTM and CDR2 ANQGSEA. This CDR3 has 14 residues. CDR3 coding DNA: TGCAGCGGTGCGGGAGGGATCGGGATAGATACACAGTATTTT. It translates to CSGAGGIGIDTQYF.

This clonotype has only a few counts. The CDR3 DNA reads as TGTGCCAGCAGTTGGAGGAGTGAGACCCAGTACTTC. Protein: CASSWRSETQYF. The genes are TRBV2 and TRBJ2-5; possibly TRBD2 for D (5 bases). The CDR3 has 12 residues. In germline, CDR1 is SNHLY, CDR2 FYNNEI. V shed 5 bases and J shed 5 bases, with 9 bases lying between them.

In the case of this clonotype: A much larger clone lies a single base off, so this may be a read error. This CDR3 is CSWSMGSSYNEQFF. CDR3 nucleotide sequence: TGTTCCTGGAGTATGGGGAGTTCTTACAATGAGCAGTTCTTC. J is TRBJ2-1 and V is TRBV30; possibly TRBD2 for D (5 bases). Germline-derived CDR1 and CDR2 are GTSNPN and SVGIG (reference sequence). CDR3 size: 14 residues.

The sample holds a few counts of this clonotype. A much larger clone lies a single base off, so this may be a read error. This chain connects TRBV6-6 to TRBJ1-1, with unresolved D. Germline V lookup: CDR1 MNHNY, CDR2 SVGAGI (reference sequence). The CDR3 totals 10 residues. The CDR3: CASSYPARTF. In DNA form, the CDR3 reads TGTGCCAGCAGTTACCCGGCCCGGACCTTT.

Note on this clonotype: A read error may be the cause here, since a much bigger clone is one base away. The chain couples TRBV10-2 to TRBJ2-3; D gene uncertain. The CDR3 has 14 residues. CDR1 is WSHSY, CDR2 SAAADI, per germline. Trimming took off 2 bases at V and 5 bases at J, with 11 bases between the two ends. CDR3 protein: CASSEGVAEDTQYF. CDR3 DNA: TGCGCCAGCAGTGAGGGGGTAGCCGAAGATACGCAGTATTTT.

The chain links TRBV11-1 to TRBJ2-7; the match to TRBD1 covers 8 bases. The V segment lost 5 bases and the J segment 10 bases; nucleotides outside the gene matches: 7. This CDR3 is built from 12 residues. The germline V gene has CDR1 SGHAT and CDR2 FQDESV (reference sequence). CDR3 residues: CASSRQGYGQYF. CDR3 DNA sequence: TGTGCCAGCAGCCGACAGGGGTACGGACAGTACTTC.